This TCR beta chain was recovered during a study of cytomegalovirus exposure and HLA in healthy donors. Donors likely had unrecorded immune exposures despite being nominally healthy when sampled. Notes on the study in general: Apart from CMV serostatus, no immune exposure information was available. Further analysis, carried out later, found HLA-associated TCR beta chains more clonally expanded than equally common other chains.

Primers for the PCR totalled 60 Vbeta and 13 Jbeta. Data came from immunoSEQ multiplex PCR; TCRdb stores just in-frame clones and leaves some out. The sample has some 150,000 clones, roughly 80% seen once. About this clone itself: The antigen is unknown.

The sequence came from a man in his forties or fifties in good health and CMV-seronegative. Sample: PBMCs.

The CDR3 here is CSVDPVSGAYNEQFF. CDR3 DNA sequence: TGCAGCGTTGACCCCGTGAGCGGGGCCTACAATGAGCAGTTCTTC. The V gene is TRBV29-1, the J gene TRBJ2-1, with 7 bases matching TRBD2. V shed 3 bases, J shed 2 bases, and the junction held 7 bases outside the gene matches. CDR1 is SQVTM, CDR2 ANQGSEA, per germline. The CDR3 extends over 15 amino acids.